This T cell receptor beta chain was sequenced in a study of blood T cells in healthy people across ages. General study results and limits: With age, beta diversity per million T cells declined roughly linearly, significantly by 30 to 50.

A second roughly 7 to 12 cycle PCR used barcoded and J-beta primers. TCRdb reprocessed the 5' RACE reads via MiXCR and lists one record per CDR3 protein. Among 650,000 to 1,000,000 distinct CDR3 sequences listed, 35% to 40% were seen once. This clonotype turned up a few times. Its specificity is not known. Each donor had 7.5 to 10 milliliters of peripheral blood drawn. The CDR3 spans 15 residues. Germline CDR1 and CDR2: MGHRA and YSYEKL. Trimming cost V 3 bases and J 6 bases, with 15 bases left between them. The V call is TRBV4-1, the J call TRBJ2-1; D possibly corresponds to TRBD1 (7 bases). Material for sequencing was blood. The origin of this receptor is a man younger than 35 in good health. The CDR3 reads CASSHDRAGINEQFF. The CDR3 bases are TGCGCCAGCAGCCACGACAGGGCGGGGATCAATGAGCAGTTCTTC.